These 27 T cell receptor beta chains were sequenced from one sample in a study of control samples from healthy donors and cancer patients. The repertoire was sequenced with immunoSEQ multiplex PCR; TCRdb's copy has only in-frame clones and lacks some. Among 100,000 to 120,000 clones, 83% were seen once, and the ten largest hold about 13%. Material: blood. The receptors were sampled from a woman aged 45-59 years in good health.

In its sample, this clone was seen once. V is TRBV7-8 and J is TRBJ2-7; 8 bases are a match to TRBD2. CDR3 length: 13 residues. The germline CDR1 and CDR2 sequences are SGHVS and FQNEAQ. V was pared by 0 bases and J by 6 bases, with 1 base of the junction left unmatched. The CDR3 reads CASSLAGGGEQYF. CDR3 DNA sequence: TGTGCCAGCAGCTTAGCCGGGGGGGGCGAGCAGTACTTC.

The CDR3 protein is CASSLSSGTRWSYNSPLHF. For the CDR3, the DNA is TGTGCCAGCAGTTTATCATCAGGGACCCGCTGGTCCTATAATTCACCCCTCCACTTT. The gene calls are TRBV27 and TRBJ1-6, with D possibly matching TRBD1 (5 bases). The germline V gene has CDR1 MNHEY and CDR2 SMNVEV (reference sequence). The CDR3 has 19 amino acids. V was cut by 0 bases and J by 1 base, with 16 bases left in between.

J is TRBJ1-2 and V is TRBV19; D possibly corresponds to TRBD1 (6 bases). The V end was cut by 6 bases, the J end by 5 bases, with 13 bases between. The CDR3 consists of 13 residues. The germline V gene encodes CDR1 LNHDA and CDR2 SQIVND (reference sequence). This CDR3 reads CASRGQTLYGYTF. CDR3 coding DNA: TGTGCCAGTAGAGGACAGACGTTATATGGCTACACCTTC.

As to this clone: An end of the junction does not agree with germline; a read error may underlie this. The same CDR3 also results from other DNA sequences found in this sample. The gene calls are TRBV2 and TRBJ1-6; the D gene is possibly TRBD1 (5 bases). The CDR3 spans 15 residues. The germline CDR1 and CDR2 sequences are SNHLY and FYNNEI. CDR3 protein: CASSERGSDNSPLHF. For the CDR3, the DNA is TGTGCCAGCAGTGAACGGGGCAGTGATAATTCACCTCTCCACTTT.

The chain employs TRBV30 and TRBJ2-7, with 7 bases identical to TRBD1. The CDR3 runs to 13 residues. Germline CDR1 is GTSNPN and CDR2 is SVGIG (reference sequence). J lost 6 bases, V lost 2 bases, and 7 bases had no gene match. The DNA of the CDR3 is TGTGCCTGGAGTCGACAGGGCGTTGGCGAGCAGTACTTC. Its protein is CAWSRQGVGEQYF.

V is TRBV4-3 and J is TRBJ1-2; TRBD1 might be the D (6 bases). This CDR3 is 16 amino acids long. Germline V gene lookup returns CDR1 LGHNA and CDR2 YSLEER. The V end was cut by 2 bases, the J end by 6 bases, with 19 bases between. The CDR3 nucleotides are TGCGCCAGCAGCCAATCTCGGGGTTCGGGGGCGGATGGCTACACCTTC. Amino acids: CASSQSRGSGADGYTF.

This chain joins TRBV30 and TRBJ1-6, with a weak D call TRBD1 (6 bases). V gave up 5 bases and J gave up 9 bases, with 11 bases separating them. The CDR3 totals 12 residues. Germline V gene lookup returns CDR1 GTSNPN and CDR2 SVGIG (reference sequence). The CDR3 bases are TGTGCCTGGTCAGGGGTAGTTTCACCCCTCCACTTT. Translating gives CAWSGVVSPLHF.

The J gene is TRBJ1-5, the V gene TRBV19; no firm D call. The CDR3 sequence is 15 residues long. The ends were cut back, 5 bases at V and 0 bases at J, with 11 bases in the middle. Germline CDR1 LNHDA, CDR2 SQIVND (reference sequence). CDR3 sequence: CASSQREDSNQPQHF. The CDR3 coding sequence is TGTGCCAGTAGTCAGAGGGAAGATAGCAATCAGCCCCAGCATTTT.

The chain combines TRBV12-3 or TRBV12-4 with TRBJ1-3; D may be TRBD1 (6 bases). The CDR3 contains 13 residues. Trimming left V 6 bases short and J 2 bases short, with 8 bases between. For the CDR3, the DNA is TGTGCCAGCAGCACAGGGACTGGAAACACCATATATTTT. Residues: CASSTGTGNTIYF.

The CDR3 nucleotides are TGTGCCAGCAGCTCCAGGGGACTTGACTATGGCTACACCTTC. Translating gives CASSSRGLDYGYTF. The rearrangement uses TRBV5-4 and TRBJ1-2, with D possibly matching TRBD1 (6 bases). The CDR3 runs to 14 residues. Germline V gene lookup returns CDR1 SGHNT and CDR2 YYREEE (reference sequence). V shed 3 bases and J shed 3 bases, with 12 bases lying between them.

The chain joins TRBV19 to TRBJ2-5; no reliable D call. V gave up 5 bases and J gave up 3 bases, with 7 bases separating them. CDR1 is LNHDA and CDR2 is SQIVND in the germline V gene (reference sequence). CDR3 length: 12 residues. The CDR3 DNA reads TGTGCCAGTAGTCCCGATAAAGAGACCCAGTACTTC. Residues: CASSPDKETQYF. The full variable domain, completed using reference TRBV19 and TRBJ2-5, is DGGITQSPKYLFRKEGQNVTLSCEQNLNHDAMYWYRQDPGQGLRLIYYSQIVNDFQKGDIAEGYSVSREKKESFPLTVTSAQKNPTAFYLCASSPDKETQYFGPGTRLLVL.

For this clone: This sample also contains other DNA sequences that code for the same CDR3. The chain is built from TRBV28 and TRBJ1-5; D is unresolved. Germline lookup yields CDR1 MDHEN and CDR2 SYDVKM. Between the trimmed V and J ends, which lost 6 bases and 4 bases, there was a span of 10 bases. This CDR3 is 13 amino acids long. This CDR3 is CASSIEGNQPQHF. The CDR3 DNA reads as TGTGCCAGCAGCATAGAAGGGAATCAGCCCCAGCATTTT.

This chain joins TRBV13 and TRBJ1-1, with no clear D. Germline loops: CDR1 PRHDT, CDR2 FYEKMQ (reference sequence). The V end was cut by 5 bases, the J end by 5 bases, with 9 bases between. This CDR3 has 12 residues. The CDR3 DNA is TGTGCCAGCAGCCCTGGTGGAACTGAAGCTTTCTTT. The encoded protein is CASSPGGTEAFF.

This chain connects TRBV24-1 to TRBJ2-3; no clear D. Germline assignment: CDR1 KGHDR and CDR2 SFDVKD. Between the trimmed V and J ends, which lost 4 bases and 0 bases, there was a span of 16 bases. The CDR3 length is 17 residues. Written as DNA, the CDR3 is TGTGCCACCAGTGAAGGTGGTTCGGAATTAAGCACAGATACGCAGTATTTT. It translates to CATSEGGSELSTDTQYF.

This chain links TRBV7-9 with TRBJ2-1; possible D gene TRBD2, 5 bases. Looked up from germline, CDR1 is SEHNR and CDR2 is FQNEAQ (reference sequence). V lost 5 bases and J lost 3, with 14 bases in between. This CDR3 is 15 amino acids long. The CDR3 region is CASSERSGYYNEQFF. The CDR3 region has the DNA TGTGCCAGCAGCGAACGGAGCGGCTACTACAATGAGCAGTTCTTC.

This clone was observed once. The V call is TRBV11-3, the J call TRBJ2-1, with 12 bases matching TRBD2. This CDR3 region has 17 residues. The germline gives CDR1 SGHNT, CDR2 YENEEA. V was pared by 5 bases and J by 8 bases, with 13 bases of the junction left unmatched. CDR3 sequence reads: CASSRRRRLAGVDEQFF. CDR3 in DNA: TGTGCCAGCAGCCGAAGGAGGCGACTAGCGGGAGTCGATGAGCAGTTCTTC. The full variable domain, its missing parts supplied by reference TRBV11-3 and TRBJ2-1, is EAGVVQSPRYKIIEKKQPVAFWCNPISGHNTLYWYLQNLGQGPELLIRYENEEAVDDSQLPKDRFSAERLKGVDSTLKIQPAELGDSAVYLCASSRRRRLAGVDEQFFGPGTRLTVL.

J is TRBJ2-7 and V is TRBV3-1 (or the pseudogene TRBV3-2), with 9 nucleotides matching TRBD2. Germline V gives CDR1 LGHDT, CDR2 YNNKEL (reference sequence). CDR3 length: 16 residues. V gave up 1 base and J gave up 6 bases; unmatched junction bases: 10. CDR3 loop: CASSQGIAGALGEQYF. The DNA for the CDR3 is TGTGCCAGCAGCCAAGGAATAGCGGGAGCGCTGGGCGAGCAGTACTTC.

This chain links TRBV18 with TRBJ1-4; tentatively, D is TRBD1 (6 bases). Trimming took 6 bases from V and 8 from J, leaving 16 bases between them. Germline V gene data show CDR1 as KGHSH and CDR2 as LQKENI. The CDR3 totals 14 residues. CDR3 bases: TGTGCCAGCTCCTCGGGGGCAGGACAGGAAAAACTGTTTTTT. Its protein product is CASSSGAGQEKLFF. Full variable domain (remainder filled in from reference TRBV18 and TRBJ1-4): NAGVMQNPRHLVRRRGQEARLRCSPMKGHSHVYWYRQLPEEGLKFMVYLQKENIIDESGMPKERFSAEFPKEGPSILRIQQVVRGDSAAYFCASSSGAGQEKLFFGSGTQLSVL.

The chain uses TRBV9 and TRBJ1-3; TRBD1 matches 8 bases. The trim removed 3 bases at V and 0 bases at J, leaving 5 bases unmatched. Looked up from germline, CDR1 is SGDLS and CDR2 is YYNGEE. This CDR3 region has 16 residues. The CDR3 region has the DNA TGTGCCAGCAGCGATAGACAGGGGATCTCTGGAAACACCATATATTTT. This gives the protein CASSDRQGISGNTIYF.

The chain recombines TRBV13 with TRBJ2-7; no reliable D call. Between the trimmed V and J ends, which lost 5 bases and 4 bases, there was a span of 9 bases. CDR3 length: 12 amino acids. CDR1 is PRHDT, CDR2 FYEKMQ, per germline (reference sequence). CDR3 DNA: TGTGCCAGCAGCACCCGCGGTTACGAGCAGTACTTC. It codes for CASSTRGYEQYF.

By sample fraction, this clone is medium-sized. This chain uses TRBV5-6 with TRBJ2-3; 7 positions match TRBD1. After removal of 3 bases from V and 1 base from J, the junction contained 14 bases not matched to a gene. This CDR3 comprises 18 residues. In germline, CDR1 is SGHDT, CDR2 YYEEEE. The CDR3 sequence: CASSYSRTGPPGTDTQYF. CDR3 DNA: TGTGCCAGCAGCTACTCCAGGACAGGACCACCCGGCACAGATACGCAGTATTTT.

The chain links TRBV19 to TRBJ2-1; D gene ambiguous. Germline lookup yields CDR1 LNHDA and CDR2 SQIVND (reference sequence). CDR3 size: 12 residues. Trimming removed 7 bases from V and 9 bases from J, with 13 bases in between. Written as DNA, the CDR3 is TGTGCCAGTAATGAGGTGTTAGGTGAGCAGTTCTTC. It codes for CASNEVLGEQFF.

The rearrangement joins TRBV7-8 to TRBJ2-1; D gene ambiguous. The V gene lost 0 bases and the J gene lost 4 bases, with 13 bases spanning the gap. The CDR3 extends over 16 amino acids. CDR1 and CDR2 from the germline V gene are SGHVS and FQNEAQ. This CDR3 reads CASSLAFGEAYNEQFF. CDR3 in DNA: TGTGCCAGCAGCTTAGCGTTTGGTGAGGCTTACAATGAGCAGTTCTTC.

V gene TRBV5-4 combines with J gene TRBJ1-4, with D hard to call. The CDR3 is 13 residues long. CDR1 is SGHNT, CDR2 YYREEE, per germline (reference sequence). Trimming left V 2 bases short and J 8 bases short, with 10 bases between. The CDR3 is CASSLSGEEKLFF. CDR3 coding DNA: TGTGCCAGCAGCTTATCAGGCGAGGAAAAACTGTTTTTT.

The chain couples TRBV5-1 to TRBJ1-1; maybe TRBD1 (5 bases). The V and J ends lost 0 bases and 7 bases respectively, with 13 bases between them. The CDR3 totals 14 residues. Germline CDR1 is SGHRS and CDR2 is YFSETQ. In nucleotides, the CDR3 is TGCGCCAGCAGCTTGGTGGGGGATGAGGGTGAAGCTTTCTTT. This gives the protein CASSLVGDEGEAFF.

This clone was detected only a few times. CDR3 sequence reads: CASSLGTGSNYGYTF. The CDR3, as DNA: TGTGCCAGCAGCTTAGGAACAGGGAGTAACTATGGCTACACCTTC. The chain employs TRBV11-1 and TRBJ1-2, with D tentatively TRBD1 (6 bases). In germline, CDR1 is SGHAT, CDR2 FQDESV (reference sequence). Deletions cut 1 base from V and 1 base from J, with 10 bases between. The CDR3 extends over 15 amino acids.

This chain connects TRBV9 to TRBJ1-1, with D possibly matching TRBD1 (5 bases). Germline V gene sequence: CDR1 SGDLS, CDR2 YYNGEE. The ends were cut back, 3 bases at V and 4 bases at J, with 10 bases in the middle. The CDR3 covers 13 residues. CDR3 sequence reads: CASSAQTVTEAFF. The CDR3 nucleotides are TGTGCCAGCAGCGCCCAGACAGTCACTGAAGCTTTCTTT.